One and the same sample provided the 27 T cell receptor beta chains below, sequenced in a study of cytomegalovirus exposure and HLA in healthy donors. Primers: 60 Vbeta forward and 13 Jbeta reverse. Measured with immunoSEQ multiplex PCR; TCRdb has only the in-frame clones, and not every one. Here the sample spans hundreds of thousands of clones, almost 80% being singletons. The sequenced sample was PBMCs. The source of these receptors is a male donor in good health and CMV-seronegative.

The rearrangement uses TRBV11-3 and TRBJ2-3; TRBD1 is a possible D gene (6 bases). V was pared by 2 bases and J by 6 bases, with 6 bases between. There are 12 residues in the CDR3. Germline lookup yields CDR1 SGHNT and CDR2 YENEEA. CDR3 protein: CASSLQGDTQYF. The DNA of the CDR3 is TGTGCCAGCAGCTTACAGGGGGATACGCAGTATTTT.

The chain couples TRBV6-6 to TRBJ1-2; no firm D call. V was shortened by 5 bases and J by 5 bases, with 18 bases between the two germline ends. The CDR3 runs 15 residues. Germline V gene sequence: CDR1 MNHNY, CDR2 SVGAGI (reference sequence). The CDR3 DNA sequence: TGTGCCAGCAGTACCCCCCCAGGCAACCTTTATGGCTACACCTTC. Protein product: CASSTPPGNLYGYTF.

This clone came up a few times. The rearrangement joins TRBV11-2 to TRBJ2-5; D may be TRBD2 (7 bases). The germline gives CDR1 SGHAT, CDR2 FQNNGV. The CDR3 has 16 amino acids. The germline V and J ends were trimmed by 1 base and 4 bases, with 16 bases remaining between them. CDR3 nucleotides: TGTGCCAGCAGCTTAGTGGGGGGGAGGGGGGGAGAGACCCAGTACTTC. As protein: CASSLVGGRGGETQYF.

This chain joins TRBV5-5 and TRBJ1-1, with a possible D match to TRBD1 (5 bases). The germline CDR1 and CDR2 sequences are SGHKS and YYEKEE (reference sequence). There are 14 residues in the CDR3. V was pared by 4 bases and J by 5 bases, with 15 bases between. The CDR3 coding sequence is TGTGCCAGCAGCACGTTAGACGGGGGGACTGAAGCTTTCTTT. Protein product: CASSTLDGGTEAFF.

The genes are TRBV7-8 and TRBJ1-2; no firm D call. The length of the CDR3 is 12 residues. Germline V gives CDR1 SGHVS, CDR2 FQNEAQ. V shed 4 bases and J shed 4 bases, with 7 bases lying between them. CDR3 DNA: TGTGCCAGCAGCTCCTACCCCTATGGCTACACCTTC. Protein product: CASSSYPYGYTF.

The rearrangement joins TRBV29-1 to TRBJ2-3; TRBD1 matches at 7 bases. Germline CDR1 SQVTM, CDR2 ANQGSEA. The CDR3 covers 14 residues. J gave up 0 bases and V 5 bases, and 5 bases lay outside the gene matches. CDR3 protein: CSVLRQGSTDTQYF. Written as DNA, the CDR3 is TGCAGCGTTCTTAGACAGGGAAGCACAGATACGCAGTATTTT.

This clone has a single count. This rearrangement joins TRBV9 to TRBJ2-3; a weak D match, TRBD2 (6 bases). Germline V gives CDR1 SGDLS, CDR2 YYNGEE. The CDR3 consists of 12 residues. Trimming cost V 0 bases and J 11 bases, with 10 bases left between them. CDR3 loop: CASSVEGSGQYF. CDR3 coding DNA: TGTGCCAGCAGCGTAGAAGGTAGCGGGCAGTATTTT.

This chain links TRBV18 with TRBJ2-7; D is perhaps TRBD2 (6 bases). The CDR3 spans 14 residues. Germline lookup yields CDR1 KGHSH and CDR2 LQKENI. The V end was cut by 8 bases, the J end by 2 bases, with 16 bases between. In DNA, the CDR3 is TGTGCCAGCGCTGGAGGGGCAATCACCTACGAGCAGTACTTC. Its protein product is CASAGGAITYEQYF. The whole variable domain, filled in from reference TRBV18 and TRBJ2-7, reads NAGVMQNPRHLVRRRGQEARLRCSPMKGHSHVYWYRQLPEEGLKFMVYLQKENIIDESGMPKERFSAEFPKEGPSILRIQQVVRGDSAAYFCASAGGAITYEQYFGPGTRLTVT.

The rearrangement joins TRBV19 to TRBJ1-5; a possible D gene is TRBD1 (6 bases). The CDR3 extends over 14 amino acids. The germline gives CDR1 LNHDA, CDR2 SQIVND (reference sequence). Trimming took 5 bases from V and 0 from J, leaving 8 bases between them. The CDR3 spells CASSGQYSNQPQHF. CDR3 bases: TGTGCCAGTAGTGGACAGTATAGCAATCAGCCCCAGCATTTT.

This clone was counted only a few times. The chain uses TRBV28 and TRBJ2-3; 11 bases line up with TRBD2. V dropped 0 bases and J dropped 8; count of bases not matched to a gene: 10. This CDR3 has 17 amino acids. Germline V lookup: CDR1 MDHEN, CDR2 SYDVKM. For the CDR3, the DNA is TGTGCCAGCAGTTTATGGGGTACTAGCGGGAGAACGGTTACGCAGTATTTT. Its translation is CASSLWGTSGRTVTQYF.

The chain couples TRBV2 to TRBJ2-7; TRBD1 matches at 8 bases. The CDR3 consists of 15 residues. J lost 7 bases, V lost 6 bases, and 14 bases had no gene match. Germline V gene data show CDR1 as SNHLY and CDR2 as FYNNEI. DNA for the CDR3: TGTGCCAGCAGCAGTAGCAGGACAGGGTGGGAGGAGCAGTACTTC. It yields the protein CASSSSRTGWEEQYF. The full variable domain, with the rest looked up from reference TRBV2 and TRBJ2-7, is EPEVTQTPSHQVTQMGQEVILRCVPISNHLYFYWYRQILGQKVEFLVSFYNNEISEKSEIFDDQFSVERPDGSNFTLKIRSTKLEDSAMYFCASSSSRTGWEEQYFGPGTRLTVT.

J is TRBJ1-1 and V is TRBV6-1, with D tentatively TRBD1 (5 bases). Germline V gene data show CDR1 as MNHNS and CDR2 as SASEGT. V lost 8 bases to trimming and J lost 0 bases, with 13 bases between them. The CDR3 runs 14 residues. CDR3 in amino acids: CASFKGQMNTEAFF. The CDR3, as DNA: TGTGCCAGCTTCAAGGGGCAGATGAACACTGAAGCTTTCTTT.

V usage is TRBV5-6 and J usage is TRBJ1-2; TRBD1 matches at 9 bases. The V gene end was trimmed by 4 bases and the J gene end by 4 bases; junction bases not matched to a gene: 14. This CDR3 is built from 17 residues. The V gene's germline CDR1 is SGHDT and CDR2 YYEEEE. In nucleotides, the CDR3 is TGTGCCAGCAGCCCCCTCGGGACAGGGAGGGACGGCTATGGCTACACCTTC. Its translation: CASSPLGTGRDGYGYTF.

The chain has TRBV6-5 and TRBJ2-3; D is ambiguous. The CDR3 is made up of 14 amino acids. Germline lookup yields CDR1 MNHEY and CDR2 SVGAGI. Trimming removed 2 bases from V and 6 bases from J, with 12 bases in between. DNA of the CDR3: TGTGCCAGCAGTTACGAGGCGGCCCCGGATACGCAGTATTTT. It is translated as CASSYEAAPDTQYF.

The chain is built from TRBV7-8 and TRBJ1-2; TRBD1 agrees at 7 bases. The ends lost 5 bases at V and 3 bases at J; junction bases unmatched: 9. Germline CDR1 SGHVS, CDR2 FQNEAQ. The CDR3 spans 15 residues. The CDR3 is CASSAWTGGDYGYTF. DNA for the CDR3: TGTGCCAGCAGCGCTTGGACAGGAGGGGACTATGGCTACACCTTC.

This chain connects TRBV5-4 to TRBJ2-1; TRBD1 is a possible D gene (6 bases). CDR3 length: 15 residues. The V gene's germline CDR1 is SGHNT and CDR2 YYREEE (reference sequence). V lost 6 bases to trimming and J lost 4 bases, with 17 bases between them. In nucleotides, the CDR3 is TGTGCCAGCAACACACCGACAGGAGAGTACAATGAGCAGTTCTTC. It codes for CASNTPTGEYNEQFF.

The rearrangement uses TRBV21-1 and TRBJ2-4; the table calls TRBD2, which could not be checked here. TRBV21-1 is flagged as a pseudogene. The CDR3 sequence is 15 residues long. CDR3 loop: CASSKSLAGVVIQYF. The CDR3 region has the DNA TGTGCCAGCAGCAAAAGCTTAGCGGGAGTGGTAATTCAGTACTTC.

This chain uses TRBV19 with TRBJ2-3; 10 nucleotides align to TRBD1. The CDR3 covers 16 residues. Germline V CDR1 and CDR2: LNHDA, SQIVND (reference sequence). V was pared by 3 bases and J by 1 base, with 4 bases of the junction left unmatched. Here the CDR3 DNA reads TGTGCCAGTAGTATCAGGACAGGGGGGCGCACAGATACGCAGTATTTT. Translating it yields CASSIRTGGRTDTQYF. Full variable domain (remainder filled in from reference TRBV19 and TRBJ2-3): DGGITQSPKYLFRKEGQNVTLSCEQNLNHDAMYWYRQDPGQGLRLIYYSQIVNDFQKGDIAEGYSVSREKKESFPLTVTSAQKNPTAFYLCASSIRTGGRTDTQYFGPGTRLTVL.

This sequence joins TRBV6-6 and TRBJ2-7; the match to TRBD1 covers 11 bases. CDR1 MNHNY and CDR2 SVGAGI come from the germline V gene (reference sequence). The CDR3 length is 15 residues. Trimming cost V 6 bases and J 0 bases; bases outside gene matches: 4. The CDR3 loop reads CASRDGTGGSYEQYF. The CDR3 DNA reads as TGTGCCAGCAGGGACGGGACAGGGGGCTCCTACGAGCAGTACTTC.

The sample holds one count of this clone. V is TRBV25-1 and J is TRBJ2-7, with a possible D match to TRBD2 (6 bases). CDR1 MGHDK and CDR2 SYGVNS come from the germline V gene. Trimming shortened V by 5 bases and J by 4 bases, and 12 bases separated the two germline ends. The CDR3 runs to 13 residues. The CDR3 bases are TGTGCCAGCAGTCGGGGACGGGGGTACGAGCAGTACTTC. Translation: CASSRGRGYEQYF.

The chain employs TRBV6-5 and TRBJ1-5; 8 bases map to TRBD1. Looked up from germline, CDR1 is MNHEY and CDR2 is SVGAGI. V shed 9 bases, J shed 6 bases, and the junction held 10 bases outside the gene matches. The CDR3 contains 14 residues. CDR3 in amino acids: CASKRAGGFQPQHF. The CDR3 DNA reads as TGTGCCAGTAAGAGGGCAGGGGGCTTTCAGCCCCAGCATTTT.

The chain has TRBV10-2 and TRBJ2-7, with no clear D. This CDR3 contains 13 residues. Trimming stripped 2 bases from V and 5 bases from J, with 10 bases between. CDR1 and CDR2 (germline): WSHSY, SAAADI. CDR3 nucleotides: TGCGCCAGCAGTGAGGCAGGAAGGAACGAGCAGTACTTC. Protein: CASSEAGRNEQYF.

The genes are TRBV7-3 and TRBJ2-7, with TRBD2 matching 12 bases. With 5 bases clipped from V and 3 bases from J, the junction kept 5 bases outside the gene matches. The CDR3 spans 15 residues. Germline CDR1 is SGHTA and CDR2 is FQGTGA. The CDR3 nucleotides are TGTGCCAGCAGCCTAGGACTAGCGGGAAACTACGAGCAGTACTTC. Translated: CASSLGLAGNYEQYF.

J is TRBJ2-7 and V is TRBV9; perhaps TRBD1 as D (5 bases). Germline V gene sequence: CDR1 SGDLS, CDR2 YYNGEE. V lost 4 bases, J lost 6 bases, and 14 bases lay in between. The CDR3 length is 13 residues. The CDR3 here is CASSPPRRGEQYF. The CDR3 DNA reads TGTGCCAGCAGCCCCCCCCGTAGGGGCGAGCAGTACTTC.

V gene TRBV6-1 combines with J gene TRBJ2-1; 10 positions agree with TRBD2. The V segment lost 8 bases and the J segment 0 bases; nucleotides outside the gene matches: 4. CDR3 length: 15 amino acids. The V gene's germline CDR1 is MNHNS and CDR2 SASEGT. CDR3 DNA sequence: TGTGCCAGCTGGCCTAGCGGGAGCTCCTACAATGAGCAGTTCTTC. This codes for CASWPSGSSYNEQFF.

The chain links TRBV11-2 to TRBJ1-2; 10 nucleotides align to TRBD1. V trimming: 4 bases; J trimming: 4 bases; junction bases outside the gene matches: 6. The CDR3 runs to 15 residues. In germline, CDR1 is SGHAT, CDR2 FQNNGV. CDR3 sequence (DNA): TGTGCCAGCAGCTCCAGGGACAGGGGTGTCTATGGCTACACCTTC. The encoded protein is CASSSRDRGVYGYTF. Supplemented by reference TRBV11-2 and TRBJ1-2, the full variable domain reads EAGVAQSPRYKIIEKRQSVAFWCNPISGHATLYWYQQILGQGPKLLIQFQNNGVVDDSQLPKDRFSAERLKGVDSTLKIQPAKLEDSAVYLCASSSRDRGVYGYTFGSGTRLTVV.

This chain uses TRBV7-9 with TRBJ1-3; 8 nucleotides agree with TRBD1. Germline loops: CDR1 SEHNR, CDR2 FQNEAQ (reference sequence). The CDR3 is 16 amino acids. J lost 3 bases, V lost 1 base, and 5 bases had no gene match. CDR3 nucleotide sequence: TGTGCCAGCAGCTTAGTAGTGGGGACAGGTGGAAACACCATATATTTT. Translating it yields CASSLVVGTGGNTIYF.